Detailed here is one T cell receptor beta chain. Some clones are missing from TCRdb's copy, which holds only in-frame ones; the method was immunoSEQ multiplex PCR. The sample has about 44,000 clones; roughly 96% are singletons. These data come from a study of technical replicates of blood from a handful of donors. This CDR3 region has 15 residues. J lost 0 bases, V lost 5 bases, and 4 bases had no gene match. Germline CDR1 MNHEY, CDR2 SVGAGI. Material for sequencing was T cells isolated from PBMCs. The rearrangement uses TRBV6-5 and TRBJ2-7; TRBD2 agrees at 10 bases. The sequence was collected from a human donor in good health. The CDR3 DNA is TGTGCCAGCAGTCGGGGACTAGCGAGCTCCTACGAGCAGTACTTC. Amino acid sequence: CASSRGLASSYEQYF.